This T cell receptor beta chain comes out of a study of blood T cell repertoires in COVID-19. Study in general: COVID-19 samples collected from the United States, Italy and Spain covered acute and convalescent phases. Nucleic acid was either cDNA or gDNA, and it came from T cells, B-cell-depleted T cells, or PBMCs.

A Seattle source enrolled patients during active infection and followed them longitudinally. The J segment lost 10 bases and the V segment lost 5 bases, leaving 7 bases of the junction unmatched. In germline, CDR1 is SGHTA, CDR2 FQGNSA. The CDR3 spans 15 residues. Original processing notes: It was from reference gene primer amplification that nucleated cell counts were estimated. Assay used: immunoSEQ multiplex PCR; TCRdb lists only in-frame clones, some missing. The V and J calls and clone size are taken from that table; D and trimming were inferred from the DNA. The sample shows some 120,000 clones, approximately 85% of them seen only once.

This receptor was taken from a woman aged 80 or over with COVID-19, enrolled during active disease. The genes are TRBV7-2 and TRBJ1-6, with 11 bases identical to TRBD1. Sequences were obtained from peripheral blood. CDR3 protein: CASSTRTGGGSPLHF. CDR3 DNA: TGTGCCAGCAGCACTCGGACAGGGGGCGGATCACCCCTCCACTTT.